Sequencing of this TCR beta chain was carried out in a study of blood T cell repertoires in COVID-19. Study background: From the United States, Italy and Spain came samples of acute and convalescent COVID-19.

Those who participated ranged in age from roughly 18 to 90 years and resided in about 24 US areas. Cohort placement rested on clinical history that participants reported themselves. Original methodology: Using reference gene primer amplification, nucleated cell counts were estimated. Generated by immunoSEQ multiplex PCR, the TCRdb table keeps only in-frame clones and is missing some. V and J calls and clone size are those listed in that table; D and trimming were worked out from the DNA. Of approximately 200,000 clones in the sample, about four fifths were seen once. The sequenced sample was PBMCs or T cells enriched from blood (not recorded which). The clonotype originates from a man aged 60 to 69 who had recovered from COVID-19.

The DNA for the CDR3 is TGTGCCAGCTCCCCAAAGGGGACAGGGGGCTGGAATGAGCAGTTCTTC. Translated: CASSPKGTGGWNEQFF. The gene calls are TRBV18 and TRBJ2-1; 12 positions match TRBD1. The CDR3 spans 16 residues. Germline V CDR1 and CDR2: KGHSH, LQKENI. V lost 6 bases, J lost 7 bases, and 10 bases stayed unmatched.